This TCR beta chain derives from a study of T cell repertoires in cytomegalovirus infection. This clonotype was observed a few times. TCRdb ran MiXCR on the reads and lists one entry per CDR3 protein. This table has hundreds of thousands of distinct CDR3 sequences, more than 20% appearing once. The CDR3 sequence is 15 residues long. The germline gives CDR1 ENHRY, CDR2 SYGVKD. The V gene lost 4 bases and the J gene lost 1 base, with 13 bases spanning the gap. Sample: CD8+ T cells from PBMCs. The origin of this receptor is a human donor in good health (CMV status not recorded). Some clones in this sample may be carry-over from other donors' samples. The chain is built from TRBV10-3 and TRBJ1-1, with D perhaps matching TRBD1 (5 bases). The CDR3 bases are TGTGCCATCAGTGGCCCTTCGGGGGGGAACACTGAAGCTTTCTTT. It codes for CAISGPSGGNTEAFF.